This T cell receptor (beta chain) was identified during a study of beta chain features in type 1 diabetes. The ends lost 1 base at V and 2 bases at J; junction bases unmatched: 5. Germline V lookup: CDR1 MNHEY, CDR2 SVGAGI. The length of the CDR3 is 16 residues. All of the isolated RNA was reverse transcribed, so expressed TCRB transcripts were sequenced. The assay was immunoSEQ multiplex PCR, and TCRdb's table has in-frame clones only and misses some. This table holds 200,000 to 250,000 clones, around 10% found once. The sequence came from a woman between 18 and 29 years old in good health. The source material was naive CD4+ T cells from blood. The chain is built from TRBV6-5 and TRBJ2-5, with TRBD1 matching 9 bases. CDR3 nucleotide sequence: TGTGCCAGCAGTTACTTGGGACAGGGTGGGCAAGAGACCCAGTACTTC. This gives the protein CASSYLGQGGQETQYF.